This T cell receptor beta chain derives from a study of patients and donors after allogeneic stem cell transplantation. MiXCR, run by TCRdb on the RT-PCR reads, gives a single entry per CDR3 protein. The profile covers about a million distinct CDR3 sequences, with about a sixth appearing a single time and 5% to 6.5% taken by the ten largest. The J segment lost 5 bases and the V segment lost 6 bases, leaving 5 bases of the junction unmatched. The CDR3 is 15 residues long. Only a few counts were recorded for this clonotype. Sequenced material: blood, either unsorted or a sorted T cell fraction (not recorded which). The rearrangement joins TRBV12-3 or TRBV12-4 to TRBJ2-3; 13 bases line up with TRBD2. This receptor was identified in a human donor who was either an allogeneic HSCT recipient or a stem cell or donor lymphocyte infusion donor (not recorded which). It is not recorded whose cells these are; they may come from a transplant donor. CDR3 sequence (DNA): TGTGCCAGCAGCCCAGGACTAGCGGGAGTAGATACGCAGTATTTT. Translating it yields CASSPGLAGVDTQYF.